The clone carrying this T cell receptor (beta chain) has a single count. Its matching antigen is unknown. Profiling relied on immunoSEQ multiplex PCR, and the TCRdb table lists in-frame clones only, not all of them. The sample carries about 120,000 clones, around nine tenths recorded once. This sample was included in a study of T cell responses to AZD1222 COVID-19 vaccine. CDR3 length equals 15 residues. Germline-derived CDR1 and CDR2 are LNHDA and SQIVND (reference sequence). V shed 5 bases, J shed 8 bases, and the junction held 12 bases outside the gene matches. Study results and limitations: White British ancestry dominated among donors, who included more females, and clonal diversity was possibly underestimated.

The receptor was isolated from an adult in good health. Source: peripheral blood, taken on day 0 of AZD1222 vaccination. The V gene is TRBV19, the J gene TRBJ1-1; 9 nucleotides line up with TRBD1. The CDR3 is CASSPRDRVVGEAFF. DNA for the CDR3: TGTGCCAGTAGTCCACGGGACAGGGTGGTAGGGGAAGCTTTCTTT.